This T cell receptor beta chain is drawn from a study of shared clonotypes between healthy human individuals. Study outcomes and limitations: Only blood underwent sampling, and tissue repertoires likely differ. Sequencing depth was expected to influence donor clonotype sharing. The study generally estimated greater richness for naive than memory subsets.

The naive CD8 fraction comprised CD45RO-negative cells positively selected for CCR7 and excluded terminally differentiated effector memory CD45RA+ cells. TCRdb keeps only in-frame clones here, not all; method: immunoSEQ multiplex PCR. The table has around 1.9 million clones, 90% to 95% seen once. V was clipped by 1 base and J by 0 bases; unmatched bases: 0. The CDR3 sequence is 16 residues long. Germline CDR1 reads SGHAT; CDR2 reads FQNNGV. Details on this clone: Its antigen is as yet unknown. Other nucleotide sequences in the sample specify the same CDR3.

The clonotype comes from a man younger than 35 in good health. Some clones in this sample may be carry-over from other donors' samples. This chain joins TRBV11-2 and TRBJ2-3, with 11 nucleotides matching TRBD2. The sample comprised naive CD8+ T cells from PBMCs. CDR3 nucleotide sequence: TGTGCCAGCAGCTTAGGACTAGCGGGAAGCACAGATACGCAGTATTTT. Protein sequence: CASSLGLAGSTDTQYF.